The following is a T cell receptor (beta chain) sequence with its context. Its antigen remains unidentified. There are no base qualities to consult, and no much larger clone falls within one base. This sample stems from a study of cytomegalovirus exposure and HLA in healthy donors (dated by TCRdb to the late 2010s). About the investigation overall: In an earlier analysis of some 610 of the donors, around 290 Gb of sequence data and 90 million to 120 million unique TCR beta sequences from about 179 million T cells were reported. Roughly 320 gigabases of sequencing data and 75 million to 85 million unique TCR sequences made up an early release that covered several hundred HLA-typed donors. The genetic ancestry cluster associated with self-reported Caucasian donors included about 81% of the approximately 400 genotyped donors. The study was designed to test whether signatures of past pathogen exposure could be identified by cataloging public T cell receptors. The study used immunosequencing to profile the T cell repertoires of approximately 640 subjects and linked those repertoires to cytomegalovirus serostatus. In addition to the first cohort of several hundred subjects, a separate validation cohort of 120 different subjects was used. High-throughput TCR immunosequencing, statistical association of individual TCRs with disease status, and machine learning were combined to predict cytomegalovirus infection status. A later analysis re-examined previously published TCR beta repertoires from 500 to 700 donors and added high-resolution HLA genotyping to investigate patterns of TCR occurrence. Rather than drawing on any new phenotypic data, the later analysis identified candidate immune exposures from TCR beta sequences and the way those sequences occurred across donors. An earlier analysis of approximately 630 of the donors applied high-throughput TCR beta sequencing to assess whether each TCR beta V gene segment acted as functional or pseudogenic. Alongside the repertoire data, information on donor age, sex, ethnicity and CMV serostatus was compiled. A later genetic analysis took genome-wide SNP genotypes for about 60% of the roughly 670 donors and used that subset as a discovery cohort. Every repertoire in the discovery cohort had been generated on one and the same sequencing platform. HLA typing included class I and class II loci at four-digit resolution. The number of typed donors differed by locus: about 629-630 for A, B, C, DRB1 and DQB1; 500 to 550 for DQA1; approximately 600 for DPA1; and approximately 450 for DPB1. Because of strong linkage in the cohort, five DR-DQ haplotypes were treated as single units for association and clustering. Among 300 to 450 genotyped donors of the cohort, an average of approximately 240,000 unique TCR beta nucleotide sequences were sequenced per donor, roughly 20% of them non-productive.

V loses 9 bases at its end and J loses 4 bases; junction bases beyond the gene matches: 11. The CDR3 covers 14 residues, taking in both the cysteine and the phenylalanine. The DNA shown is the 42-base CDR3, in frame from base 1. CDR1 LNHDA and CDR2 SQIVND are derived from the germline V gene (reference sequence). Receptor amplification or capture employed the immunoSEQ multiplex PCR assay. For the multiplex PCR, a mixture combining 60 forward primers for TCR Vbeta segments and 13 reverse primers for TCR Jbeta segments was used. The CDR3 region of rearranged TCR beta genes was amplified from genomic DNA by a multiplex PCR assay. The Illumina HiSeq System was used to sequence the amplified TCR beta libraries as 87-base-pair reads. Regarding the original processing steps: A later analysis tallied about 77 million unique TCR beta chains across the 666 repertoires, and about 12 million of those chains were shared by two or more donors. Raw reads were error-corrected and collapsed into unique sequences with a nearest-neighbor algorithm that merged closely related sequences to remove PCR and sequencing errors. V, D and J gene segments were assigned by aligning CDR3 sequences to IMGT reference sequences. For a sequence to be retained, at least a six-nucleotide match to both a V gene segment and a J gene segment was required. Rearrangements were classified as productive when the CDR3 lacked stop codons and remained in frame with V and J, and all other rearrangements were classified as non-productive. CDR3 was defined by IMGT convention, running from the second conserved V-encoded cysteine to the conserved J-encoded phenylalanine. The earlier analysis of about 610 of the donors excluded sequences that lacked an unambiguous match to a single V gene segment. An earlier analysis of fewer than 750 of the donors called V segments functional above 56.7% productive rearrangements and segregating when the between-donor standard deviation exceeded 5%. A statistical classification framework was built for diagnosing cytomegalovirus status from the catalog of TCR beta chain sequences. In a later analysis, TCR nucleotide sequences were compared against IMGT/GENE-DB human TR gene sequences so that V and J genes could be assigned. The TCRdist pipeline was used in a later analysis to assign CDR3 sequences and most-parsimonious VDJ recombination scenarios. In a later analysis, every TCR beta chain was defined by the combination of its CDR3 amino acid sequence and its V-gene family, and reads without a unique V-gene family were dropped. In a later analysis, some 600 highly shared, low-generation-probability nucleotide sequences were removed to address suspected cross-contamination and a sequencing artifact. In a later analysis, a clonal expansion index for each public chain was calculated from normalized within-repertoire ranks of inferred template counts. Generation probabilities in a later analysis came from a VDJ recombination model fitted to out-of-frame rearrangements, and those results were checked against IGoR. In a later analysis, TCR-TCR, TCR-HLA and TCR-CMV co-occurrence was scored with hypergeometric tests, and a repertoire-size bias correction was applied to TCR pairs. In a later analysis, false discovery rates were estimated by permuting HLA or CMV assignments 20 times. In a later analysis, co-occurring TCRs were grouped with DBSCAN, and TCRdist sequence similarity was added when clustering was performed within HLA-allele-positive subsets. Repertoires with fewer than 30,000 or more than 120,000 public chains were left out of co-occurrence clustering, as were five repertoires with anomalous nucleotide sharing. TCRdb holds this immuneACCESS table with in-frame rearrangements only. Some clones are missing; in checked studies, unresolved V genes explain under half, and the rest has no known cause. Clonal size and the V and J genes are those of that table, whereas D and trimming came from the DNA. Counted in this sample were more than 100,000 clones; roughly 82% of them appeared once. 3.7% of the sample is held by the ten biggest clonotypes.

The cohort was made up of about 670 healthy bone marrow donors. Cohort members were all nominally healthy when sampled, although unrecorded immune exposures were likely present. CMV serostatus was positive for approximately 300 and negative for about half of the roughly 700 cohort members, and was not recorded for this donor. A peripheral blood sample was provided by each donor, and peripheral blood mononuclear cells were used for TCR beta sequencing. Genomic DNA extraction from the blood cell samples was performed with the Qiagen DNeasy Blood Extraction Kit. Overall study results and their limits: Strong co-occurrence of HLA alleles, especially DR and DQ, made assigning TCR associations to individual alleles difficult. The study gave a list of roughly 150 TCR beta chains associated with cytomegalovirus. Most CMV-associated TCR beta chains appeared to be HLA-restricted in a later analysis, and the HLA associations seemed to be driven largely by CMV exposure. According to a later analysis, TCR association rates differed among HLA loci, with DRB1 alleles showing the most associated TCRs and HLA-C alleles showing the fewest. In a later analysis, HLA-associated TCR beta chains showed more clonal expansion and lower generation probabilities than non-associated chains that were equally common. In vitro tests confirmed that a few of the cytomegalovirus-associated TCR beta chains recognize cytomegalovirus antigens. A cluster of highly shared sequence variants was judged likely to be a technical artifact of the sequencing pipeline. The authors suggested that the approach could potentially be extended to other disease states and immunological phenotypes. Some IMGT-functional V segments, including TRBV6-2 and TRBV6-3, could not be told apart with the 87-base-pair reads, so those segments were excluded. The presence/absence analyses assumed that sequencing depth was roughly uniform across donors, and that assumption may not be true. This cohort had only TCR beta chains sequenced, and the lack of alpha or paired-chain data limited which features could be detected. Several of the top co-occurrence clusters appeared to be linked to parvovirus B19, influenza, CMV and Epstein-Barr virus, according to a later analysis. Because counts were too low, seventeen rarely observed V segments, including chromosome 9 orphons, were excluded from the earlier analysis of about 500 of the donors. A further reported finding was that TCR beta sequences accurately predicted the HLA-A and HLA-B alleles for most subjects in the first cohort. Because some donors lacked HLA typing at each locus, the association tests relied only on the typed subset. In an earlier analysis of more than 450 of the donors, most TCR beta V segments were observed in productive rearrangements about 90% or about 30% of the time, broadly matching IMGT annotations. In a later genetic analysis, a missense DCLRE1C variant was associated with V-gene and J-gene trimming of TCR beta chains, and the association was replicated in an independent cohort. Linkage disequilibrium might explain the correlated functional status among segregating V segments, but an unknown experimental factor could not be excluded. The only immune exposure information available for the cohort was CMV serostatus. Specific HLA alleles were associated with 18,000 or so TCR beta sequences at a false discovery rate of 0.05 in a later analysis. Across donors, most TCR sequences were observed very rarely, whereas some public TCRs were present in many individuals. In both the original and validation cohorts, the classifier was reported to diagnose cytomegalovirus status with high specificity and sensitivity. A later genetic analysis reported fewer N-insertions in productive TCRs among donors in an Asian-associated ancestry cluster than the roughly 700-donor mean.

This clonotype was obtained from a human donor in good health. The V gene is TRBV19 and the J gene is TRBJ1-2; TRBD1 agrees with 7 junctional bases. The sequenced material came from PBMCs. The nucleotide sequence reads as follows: TGTGCCAGGGGGGAAGGGGGCCTCGGCTATGGCTACACCTTC. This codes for CARGEGGLGYGYTF. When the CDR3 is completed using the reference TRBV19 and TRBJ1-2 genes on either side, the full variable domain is DGGITQSPKYLFRKEGQNVTLSCEQNLNHDAMYWYRQDPGQGLRLIYYSQIVNDFQKGDIAEGYSVSREKKESFPLTVTSAQKNPTAFYLCARGEGGLGYGYTFGSGTRLTVV.